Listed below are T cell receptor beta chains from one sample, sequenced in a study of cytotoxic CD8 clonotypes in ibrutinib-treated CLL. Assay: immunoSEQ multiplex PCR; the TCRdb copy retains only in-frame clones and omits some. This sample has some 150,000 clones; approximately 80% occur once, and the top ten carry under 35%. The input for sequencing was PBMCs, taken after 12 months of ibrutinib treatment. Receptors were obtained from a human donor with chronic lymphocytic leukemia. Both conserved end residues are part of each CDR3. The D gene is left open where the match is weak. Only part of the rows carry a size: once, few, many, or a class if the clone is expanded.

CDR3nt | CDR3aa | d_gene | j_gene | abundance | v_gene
TGTGCCAGCAGCGTCCGGGGGGCAAACACTGAAGCTTTCTTT | CASSVRGANTEAFF | - | TRBJ1-1 | - | TRBV11-2
TGTGCCAGCAGCATCGGACAGGTTACAATGAGTGAGCAGTTCTTC | CASSIGQVTMSEQFF | TRBD1 | TRBJ2-1 | - | TRBV7-2
TGTGCCAGCAGTGTCGTTAGTGGGCCCCAGTACTTC | CASSVVSGPQYF | - | TRBJ2-5 | - | TRBV2
TGCGCCAGCAGTCCTCCCCGAGGCACCGGGGAGCTGTTTTTT | CASSPPRGTGELFF | - | TRBJ2-2 | - | TRBV23-1
TGTGCCAGCAGCCCCGGGACGGAAGAGACCCAGTACTTC | CASSPGTEETQYF | - | TRBJ2-5 | - | TRBV9
TGTGCCAGCAGTTTTTCCCGGACTGGAGCCGGGACTAGACACTCCTACGAGCAGTACTTC | CASSFSRTGAGTRHSYEQYF | TRBD2 | TRBJ2-7 | - | TRBV28
TGTGCCAGCAGTTCTCGATCACCGGGACAGGGCTACAATGAGCAGTTCTTC | CASSSRSPGQGYNEQFF | TRBD1 | TRBJ2-1 | - | TRBV27
TGTGCCAGCAGATTGTTTTTCAGGGACTCCCCCCTGGGCACAGATACGCAGTATTTT | CASRLFFRDSPLGTDTQYF | - | TRBJ2-3 | - | TRBV27
TGTGCCATCAGTGAGGAAAGTTCATTGCCCCAGCATTTT | CAISEESSLPQHF | - | TRBJ1-5 | few | TRBV10-3
TGTGCCAGCAGCTTTTCTGGCCAGAACTACGAGCAGTACTTC | CASSFSGQNYEQYF | - | TRBJ2-7 | - | TRBV5-5
TGCGCCAGCAGCCAATGGGCGGGGGGGGGAGATACGCAGTATTTT | CASSQWAGGGDTQYF | TRBD2 | TRBJ2-3 | once | TRBV4-1
TGTGCCAGCAGCTTGGGGCAGTACACCGGGGAGCTGTTTTTT | CASSLGQYTGELFF | - | TRBJ2-2 | - | TRBV5-6
TGTGCCAGCAGTCGGACAGGGGGAGGCTACGAGCAGTACTTC | CASSRTGGGYEQYF | TRBD1 | TRBJ2-7 | - | TRBV27
TGCGCCAGCAGCCAGGACACGCAAGGGGAGACCCAGTACTTC | CASSQDTQGETQYF | - | TRBJ2-5 | - | TRBV5-1
TGTGCCAGCAGCTTTCAAAAGGGCGTAAAGCAGTATTTT | CASSFQKGVKQYF | - | TRBJ2-3 | once | TRBV11-3
TGTGCCAGCAGCTCAGGCTACCGCTACGAGCAGTACTTC | CASSSGYRYEQYF | - | TRBJ2-7 | - | TRBV7-2
TGTGCCAGTATGGCAGGGGGCGTTCAGCCCCAGCATTTT | CASMAGGVQPQHF | TRBD1 | TRBJ1-5 | - | TRBV19
TGTGCCAGCAGTGTATCTAGCGGTGCCTACGAGCAGTACTTC | CASSVSSGAYEQYF | TRBD2 | TRBJ2-7 | - | TRBV2
TGTGCCAGCAGGTCGGGTACAGAGGGACTCGAGCAGTACTTC | CASRSGTEGLEQYF | - | TRBJ2-7 | - | TRBV28
TGTGCCAGCAGCGGACAGGGGTCCGGGGCCACTGAAGCTTTCTTT | CASSGQGSGATEAFF | TRBD1 | TRBJ1-1 | - | TRBV5-6
TGTGCCAGCTTCACCGGGAGAGCACTTGACATTCAGTACTTC | CASFTGRALDIQYF | - | TRBJ2-4 | - | TRBV6-1
TGTGCCAGCAGCTTAGGGGAGGGCCCCGGGGATACGCAGTATTTT | CASSLGEGPGDTQYF | TRBD2 | TRBJ2-3 | - | TRBV11-2
TGTGCCAGCAGCCCAAGGGGAAAAGTTGGGGGATACGAGCAGTACTTC | CASSPRGKVGGYEQYF | - | TRBJ2-7 | few | TRBV4-2
TGTGCCAGCTCCCACGGGTCAGGGGAGAAAACCTACGAGCAGTACTTC | CASSHGSGEKTYEQYF | - | TRBJ2-7 | - | TRBV18
TGTGCCAGCAGCTCACTAGCGGGTCCCTCCTACAATGAGCAGTTCTTC | CASSSLAGPSYNEQFF | TRBD2 | TRBJ2-1 | - | TRBV13
TGTGCCAGCAGCCAGGACTCTTACTCCTACGAGCAGTACTTC | CASSQDSYSYEQYF | - | TRBJ2-7 | - | TRBV4-2
TGCGCCAGCAGCTTGGGGATATCCGGAGATGGGGATACGCAGTATTTT | CASSLGISGDGDTQYF | - | TRBJ2-3 | - | TRBV5-1
TGTGCCATCAGTGAGCCGACTAGCGGGGATACCTACGAGCAGTACTTC | CAISEPTSGDTYEQYF | TRBD2 | TRBJ2-7 | few | TRBV10-3
TGTGCCAGCAGTTTGGGGACTCTAGCGGGAGAGGTAGATACGCAGTATTTT | CASSLGTLAGEVDTQYF | TRBD2 | TRBJ2-3 | - | TRBV28
TGTGCCAGCACCAAGACACTGAACACTGAAGCTTTCTTT | CASTKTLNTEAFF | - | TRBJ1-1 | - | TRBV7-9
TGTGCCAGCAGCCTCACAGGGGGAAGCTACGAGCAGTACTTC | CASSLTGGSYEQYF | TRBD1 | TRBJ2-7 | - | TRBV7-2
TGTGCCAGCAGTTCTTGGTCCGGGACAGGGGGATACAATGAGCAGTTCTTC | CASSSWSGTGGYNEQFF | TRBD1 | TRBJ2-1 | - | TRBV28
TGTGCCAGCGGCGACTGGGGGGCTGGTTCACCCCTCCACTTT | CASGDWGAGSPLHF | - | TRBJ1-6 | few | TRBV11-2